Each of the 4 T cell receptor beta chains below was sequenced from the same sample in a study of blood T cells in healthy people across ages. Combining a sample-barcoded 5' primer with a J-beta primer mix, a second PCR ran for about 6 to 12 cycles. TCRdb re-derived calls from the 5' RACE reads in MiXCR, one entry per CDR3 protein. The data show roughly 900,000 distinct CDR3 sequences, with 48% seen just once and around an eighth held by the top ten. The sample taken for sequencing was blood. The receptors were sampled from a man aged 25 to 45 in good health.

Concerning this clonotype: At one end the junction does not follow the germline gene, possibly because of a read error. The chain recombines TRBV3-1 with TRBJ2-1, with 12 nucleotides matching TRBD2. This CDR3 has 17 amino acids. CDR1 is LGHDT, CDR2 YNNKEL, per germline (reference sequence). The CDR3 is CTSSPPTSGSFYNEQFF. CDR3 coding DNA: TGTACCAGCAGCCCTCCGACTAGCGGGAGTTTCTACAATGAGCAGTTCTTC.

The J gene is TRBJ1-1, the V gene TRBV29-1; D remains unclear. Germline values: CDR1 SQVTM, CDR2 ANQGSEA. Trimming took off 0 bases at V and 6 bases at J, with 8 bases between the two ends. This CDR3 region has 12 residues. This CDR3 is CSVEDGPPEAFF. Here the CDR3 DNA reads TGCAGCGTTGAAGATGGACCCCCTGAAGCTTTCTTT.

This sequence joins TRBV27 and TRBJ1-4, with TRBD1 matching 7 bases. Looked up from germline, CDR1 is MNHEY and CDR2 is SMNVEV (reference sequence). The CDR3 totals 14 residues. Germline trimming cut 10 bases from V and 4 bases from J; bases unmatched to any gene: 9. Here the CDR3 reads CATQSTGLNEKLFF. The CDR3 region has the DNA TGTGCCACCCAGTCGACAGGGCTTAATGAAAAACTGTTTTTT.

The rearrangement links TRBV20-1 to TRBJ2-7; 7 bases agree with TRBD2. This CDR3 is 11 amino acids long. V was pared by 8 bases and J by 2 bases, with 3 bases of the junction left unmatched. The V gene's germline CDR1 is DFQATT and CDR2 SNEGSKA (reference sequence). CDR3 nucleotide sequence: TGCAGTCTAGCGGACACCTACGAGCAGTACTTC. This codes for CSLADTYEQYF.